These 24 T cell receptor beta chains were sequenced from one sample in a study of blood T cell repertoires in COVID-19. Assay used: immunoSEQ multiplex PCR; TCRdb lists only in-frame clones, some missing. The sample has more than 95,000 clones; more than 70% are singletons. Input material: peripheral blood. Every receptor here comes from a man older than 75 with active or convalescent COVID-19.

The V gene is TRBV11-2, the J gene TRBJ2-3, with 14 nucleotides matching TRBD2. The CDR3 has 18 amino acids. Germline CDR1 reads SGHAT; CDR2 reads FQNNGV. V shed 0 bases and J 3 bases; nucleotides not matched to a gene: 5. Here the CDR3 DNA reads TGTGCCAGCAGCTTAGAGAGGACTAGCGGGGGGTCAACAGATACGCAGTATTTT. Amino acid sequence: CASSLERTSGGSTDTQYF.

The chain uses TRBV7-8 and TRBJ2-7; 12 positions agree with TRBD2. The ends lost 5 bases at V and 0 bases at J; junction bases unmatched: 8. The CDR3 is made up of 17 amino acids. Looked up from germline, CDR1 is SGHVS and CDR2 is FQNEAQ. In DNA form, the CDR3 reads TGTGCCAGCAGCCGCCGCCGGACTAGCGGGGACTCCTACGAGCAGTACTTC. As protein: CASSRRRTSGDSYEQYF.

The chain employs TRBV19 and TRBJ1-1; D not resolved. The CDR3 contains 14 residues. Trimming stripped 5 bases from V and 5 bases from J, with 15 bases between. CDR1 is LNHDA, CDR2 SQIVND, per germline (reference sequence). The CDR3 loop is CASSQDRARTEAFF. The CDR3 nucleotides read TGTGCCAGTAGTCAAGACCGAGCGCGAACTGAAGCTTTCTTT.

This clone was observed a handful of times. This chain connects TRBV27 to TRBJ2-3; weak D call: TRBD2 (5 bases). The CDR3 contains 17 residues. V lost 2 bases and J lost 2, with 17 bases in between. Germline loops: CDR1 MNHEY, CDR2 SMNVEV (reference sequence). For the CDR3, the DNA is TGTGCCAGCAGTTTAATTGCCCCCGGGGATTTCACAGATACGCAGTATTTT. The encoded protein is CASSLIAPGDFTDTQYF.

The chain's CDR3 is CASISPGGGKGYGYTF. The CDR3 DNA reads TGTGCCAGCATCTCCCCTGGGGGGGGCAAGGGCTATGGCTACACCTTC. The chain uses TRBV28 and TRBJ1-2, with D possibly matching TRBD1 (6 bases). The CDR3 is 16 amino acids. Germline-derived CDR1 and CDR2 are MDHEN and SYDVKM. V dropped 7 bases and J dropped 4 bases, with 22 bases sitting between them.

The chain has TRBV19 and TRBJ1-1; no reliable D call. CDR1 is LNHDA, CDR2 SQIVND, per germline (reference sequence). The CDR3 length is 12 residues. V was shortened by 5 bases and J by 1 base, with 5 bases between the two germline ends. The CDR3 coding sequence is TGTGCCAGTAGTCCGGGGAACACTGAAGCTTTCTTT. This sequence encodes CASSPGNTEAFF.

In this sample, this clone turned up a few times. The chain uses TRBV7-8 and TRBJ2-2, with unresolved D. The CDR3 runs to 15 residues. CDR1 is SGHVS, CDR2 FQNEAQ, per germline. Trimming took off 5 bases at V and 0 bases at J, with 10 bases between the two ends. The CDR3 bases are TGTGCCAGCAGCATCTCGAGGACGAACACCGGGGAGCTGTTTTTT. Encoded protein: CASSISRTNTGELFF.

For the CDR3, the DNA is TGTGCCAGCGTTGACAGGGGGCGTTCGGACACTGAAGCTTTCTTT. Translating gives CASVDRGRSDTEAFF. The chain employs TRBV6-5 and TRBJ1-1, with 10 bases lining up with TRBD1. Germline values: CDR1 MNHEY, CDR2 SVGAGI. With V trimmed by 8 bases and J by 3 bases, 9 bases remained unmatched. This CDR3 spans 15 amino acids.

The gene calls are TRBV19 and TRBJ1-2; D is unresolved. The CDR3 totals 13 residues. The V gene's germline CDR1 is LNHDA and CDR2 SQIVND (reference sequence). V gave up 3 bases and J gave up 2 bases, with 7 bases separating them. The DNA for the CDR3 is TGTGCCAGTAGTATCGCCCGGAACTATGGCTACACCTTC. Protein product: CASSIARNYGYTF.

This sequence joins TRBV28 and TRBJ2-2; maybe TRBD1 (6 bases). Per germline, CDR1 MDHEN and CDR2 SYDVKM. The length of the CDR3 is 16 residues. Trimming left V 5 bases short and J 1 base short, with 14 bases between. CDR3 in DNA: TGTGCCAGCAGTGTCCCGGGACACCGGAACACCGGGGAGCTGTTTTTT. Translating it yields CASSVPGHRNTGELFF.

The chain is built from TRBV4-3 and TRBJ1-6; the D is unclear. This CDR3 contains 14 residues. Looked up from germline, CDR1 is LGHNA and CDR2 is YSLEER. Between the trimmed V and J ends, which lost 1 base and 8 bases, there was a span of 9 bases. CDR3 protein: CASSQVAPHSPLHF. The CDR3 DNA is TGCGCCAGCAGCCAAGTGGCACCACATTCACCCCTCCACTTT.

The rearrangement links TRBV19 to TRBJ2-3; the match to TRBD2 covers 14 bases. CDR1 and CDR2 (germline): LNHDA, SQIVND (reference sequence). Losses at the gene ends were 6 bases for V and 2 bases for J; bases not matched to a gene: 4. This CDR3 spans 16 amino acids. CDR3 DNA sequence: TGTGCCAGTAGCTCGACTAGCGGGGGGGACACAGATACGCAGTATTTT. Its translation is CASSSTSGGDTDTQYF.

This rearrangement joins TRBV5-1 to TRBJ2-3; 10 nucleotides agree with TRBD2. V lost 4 bases and J lost 6; bases outside the gene matches: 17. CDR1 and CDR2 (germline): SGHRS, YFSETQ. The CDR3 length is 18 residues. This CDR3 reads CASSPPGAGGPVRDTQYF. CDR3 bases: TGCGCCAGCAGCCCCCCGGGAGCGGGGGGGCCAGTCAGGGATACGCAGTATTTT.

The gene calls are TRBV6-6 and TRBJ1-2, with D perhaps matching TRBD1 (5 bases). Per the germline V gene, CDR1 is MNHNY and CDR2 is SVGAGI (reference sequence). Trimming shortened V by 4 bases and J by 9 bases, and 18 bases separated the two germline ends. This CDR3 has 14 amino acids. In DNA, the CDR3 is TGTGCCAGCAGTTCTCACCTCCAGGGTCAACGCTACACCTTC. It yields the protein CASSSHLQGQRYTF.

The chain has TRBV18 and TRBJ2-7; 10 bases are shared with TRBD1. CDR1 is KGHSH, CDR2 LQKENI, per germline. The CDR3 length is 15 residues. V trimming: 4 bases; J trimming: 2 bases; junction bases outside the gene matches: 5. CDR3 sequence reads: CASSQPGQGTYEQYF. Written as DNA, the CDR3 is TGTGCCAGCTCACAACCGGGACAGGGGACCTACGAGCAGTACTTC.

V gene TRBV10-3 combines with J gene TRBJ2-7; TRBD1 matches at 8 bases. CDR1 is ENHRY and CDR2 is SYGVKD in the germline V gene. This CDR3 has 13 amino acids. Trimming at V came to 8 bases and at J to 6 bases, leaving 9 bases not matched to a gene. The CDR3 here is CAISTGETGEQYF. The CDR3 DNA reads as TGTGCCATCTCGACAGGGGAAACGGGCGAGCAGTACTTC.

The gene calls are TRBV19 and TRBJ1-2, with 9 bases that match TRBD1. CDR1 and CDR2 from the germline V gene are LNHDA and SQIVND (reference sequence). Trimming cost V 4 bases and J 6 bases; bases outside gene matches: 3. The CDR3 length is 13 residues. In DNA form, the CDR3 reads TGTGCCAGTAGTACCCGACAGGGGGATGGCTACACCTTC. Its protein is CASSTRQGDGYTF.

This clone was detected only once. The chain recombines TRBV10-3 with TRBJ2-1, with TRBD1 matching 10 bases. V shed 0 bases and J 6 bases; nucleotides not matched to a gene: 5. CDR1 and CDR2 (germline): ENHRY, SYGVKD. The CDR3 covers 16 residues. CDR3 sequence reads: CAISESGTGAFNEQFF. CDR3 in DNA: TGTGCCATCAGTGAGTCCGGGACAGGGGCCTTCAATGAGCAGTTCTTC.

The genes are TRBV18 and TRBJ1-5; D might be TRBD1 (6 bases). The CDR3 sequence is 17 residues long. With 0 bases removed from V and 0 bases from J, the gap between germline ends came to 12 bases. The germline V gene encodes CDR1 KGHSH and CDR2 LQKENI. For the CDR3, the DNA is TGTGCCAGCTCACCACCGCCAGGGGCTTATAGCAATCAGCCCCAGCATTTT. This sequence encodes CASSPPPGAYSNQPQHF.

The chain has TRBV6-5 and TRBJ1-5; TRBD1 aligns across 9 bases. The CDR3 extends over 15 amino acids. Germline V gene sequence: CDR1 MNHEY, CDR2 SVGAGI. J gave up 9 bases and V 5 bases, and 11 bases lay outside the gene matches. The DNA of the CDR3 is TGTGCCAGCAGTCAACGACAGGGGGTGTCTTCGCCCCAGCATTTT. Protein sequence: CASSQRQGVSSPQHF.

In this sample, this clone turned up once. In the same sample, other DNA sequences code for this CDR3. The chain joins TRBV19 to TRBJ1-5; unclear D gene. CDR3 length: 14 amino acids. Germline V lookup: CDR1 LNHDA, CDR2 SQIVND (reference sequence). Deletions cut 5 bases from V and 0 bases from J, with 8 bases between. The chain's CDR3 is CASSPTDSNQPQHF. For the CDR3, the DNA is TGTGCCAGTAGTCCTACAGATAGCAATCAGCCCCAGCATTTT.

J is TRBJ1-6 and V is TRBV2; D ambiguous. Germline loops: CDR1 SNHLY, CDR2 FYNNEI. The CDR3 runs 15 residues. Trimming took off 6 bases at V and 4 bases at J, with 13 bases between the two ends. The CDR3 spells CASSPPEFYNSPLHF. The CDR3 coding sequence is TGTGCCAGCAGCCCCCCGGAGTTTTATAATTCACCCCTCCACTTT.

This chain links TRBV27 with TRBJ2-3; the match to TRBD2 covers 7 bases. The CDR3 has 15 residues. V shed 2 bases, J shed 5 bases, and the junction held 7 bases outside the gene matches. CDR1 MNHEY and CDR2 SMNVEV come from the germline V gene (reference sequence). CDR3 sequence (DNA): TGTGCCAGCAGTTTAGCGAGCACGGGGGGAGATACGCAGTATTTT. It codes for CASSLASTGGDTQYF.

The J gene is TRBJ2-1, the V gene TRBV7-9, with TRBD1 matching 9 bases. V lost 0 bases and J lost 8; bases outside the gene matches: 8. Germline CDR1 and CDR2: SEHNR and FQNEAQ (reference sequence). The CDR3 runs 16 residues. Written as DNA, the CDR3 is TGTGCCAGCAGCTTAGCTACAGGGGGCTCCTTCGATGAGCAGTTCTTC. Translated: CASSLATGGSFDEQFF. The full variable domain, in which reference TRBV7-9 and TRBJ2-1 provide the parts outside the CDR3, is DTGVSQNPRHKITKRGQNVTFRCDPISEHNRLYWYRQTLGQGPEFLTYFQNEAQLEKSRLLSDRFSAERPKGSFSTLEIQRTEQGDSAMYLCASSLATGGSFDEQFFGPGTRLTVL.